This entry features one T cell receptor beta chain sequence. Its specificity is not known. Clinicians diagnosed patients from clinical symptoms, serum thyroxine and TRAb, thyroid ultrasound and orbital computed tomography. V was clipped by 5 bases and J by 0 bases; unmatched bases: 10. The CDR3 sequence is 15 residues long. Germline V lookup: CDR1 DFQATT, CDR2 SNEGSKA (reference sequence). The data are from a study of T cells in Graves' hyperthyroidism and ophthalmopathy. Study conclusions and caveats: Also found in blood were most expanded thyroid clonotypes above 0.001.

TCR beta CDR3 region amplification was performed from RNA transcripts. First-round RT-PCR targeting the TCR CDR3 was performed with the HTBI primer set. Using its own MiXCR run on the multiplex PCR reads, TCRdb lists one record per CDR3 protein. The repertoire holds around 400,000 distinct CDR3 sequences, with 25% as singletons. Input material: blood. This TCR was recovered from a middle-aged man with Graves' hyperthyroidism. The chain carries TRBV20-1 and TRBJ2-7; 7 bases are a match to TRBD2. In nucleotides, the CDR3 is TGCAGTGCTGGACATGGCGCGGGAGCCTCCTACGAGCAGTACTTC. Translating gives CSAGHGAGASYEQYF.